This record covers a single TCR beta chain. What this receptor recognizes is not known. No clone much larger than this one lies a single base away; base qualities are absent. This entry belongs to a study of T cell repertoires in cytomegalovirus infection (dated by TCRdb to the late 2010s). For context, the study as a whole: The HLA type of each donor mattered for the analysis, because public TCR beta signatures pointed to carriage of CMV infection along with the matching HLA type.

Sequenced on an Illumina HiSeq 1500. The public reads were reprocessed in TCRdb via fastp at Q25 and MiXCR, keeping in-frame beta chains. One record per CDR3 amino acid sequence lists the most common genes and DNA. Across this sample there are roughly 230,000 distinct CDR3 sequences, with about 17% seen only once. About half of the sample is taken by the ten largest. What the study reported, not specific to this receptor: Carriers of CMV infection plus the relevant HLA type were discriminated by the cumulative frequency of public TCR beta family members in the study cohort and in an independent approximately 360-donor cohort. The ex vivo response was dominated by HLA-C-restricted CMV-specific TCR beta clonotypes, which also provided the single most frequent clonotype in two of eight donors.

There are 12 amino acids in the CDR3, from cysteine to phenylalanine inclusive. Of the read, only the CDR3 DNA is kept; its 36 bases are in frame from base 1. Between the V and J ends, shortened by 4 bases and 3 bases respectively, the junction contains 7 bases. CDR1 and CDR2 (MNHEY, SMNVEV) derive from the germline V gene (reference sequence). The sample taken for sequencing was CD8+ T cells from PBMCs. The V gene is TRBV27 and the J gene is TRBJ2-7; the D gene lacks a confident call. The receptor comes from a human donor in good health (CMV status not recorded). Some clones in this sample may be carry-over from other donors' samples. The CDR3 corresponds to CASSSYNYEQYF. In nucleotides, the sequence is TGTGCCAGCAGTTCATACAACTACGAGCAGTACTTC.